One T cell receptor beta chain is described in this entry. Per the original data handling: Amplifying reference gene primers gave estimates of nucleated cell counts. Produced via immunoSEQ multiplex PCR; TCRdb's table is partial and in-frame only. The V and J calls and clone size come from that table; D and trimming were worked out from the DNA. The repertoire holds nearly 250,000 clones, around 86% seen once, with around 1.5% in the top ten. Trimming shortened V by 5 bases and J by 7 bases, and 9 bases separated the two germline ends. In germline, CDR1 is PRHDT, CDR2 FYEKMQ (reference sequence). This CDR3 spans 12 amino acids. The data were obtained in a study of blood T cell repertoires in COVID-19. Across the study: Researchers got acute and convalescent COVID-19 samples from the United States, Italy and Spain. The cDNA or gDNA used as material had been derived from T cells, B-cell-depleted T cells, or PBMCs.

V usage is TRBV13 and J usage is TRBJ1-5; D gene uncertain. The receptor's source is a woman aged 55-70 years who had recovered from COVID-19. The sequencing input was peripheral blood. Written as DNA, the CDR3 is TGTGCCAGCAGCCTACCGGGGCAGCCCCAGCATTTT. It encodes CASSLPGQPQHF.